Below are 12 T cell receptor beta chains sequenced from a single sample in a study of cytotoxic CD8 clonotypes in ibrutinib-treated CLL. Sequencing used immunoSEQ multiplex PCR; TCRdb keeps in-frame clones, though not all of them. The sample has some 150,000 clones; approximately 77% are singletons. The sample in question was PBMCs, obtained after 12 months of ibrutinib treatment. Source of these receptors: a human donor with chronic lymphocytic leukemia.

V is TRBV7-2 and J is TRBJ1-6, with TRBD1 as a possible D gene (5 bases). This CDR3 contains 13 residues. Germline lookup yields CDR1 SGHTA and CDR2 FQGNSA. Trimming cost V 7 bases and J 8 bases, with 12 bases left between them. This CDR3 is CASTTVFDSPLHF. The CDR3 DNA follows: TGTGCCAGCACGACAGTCTTCGATTCACCCCTCCACTTT.

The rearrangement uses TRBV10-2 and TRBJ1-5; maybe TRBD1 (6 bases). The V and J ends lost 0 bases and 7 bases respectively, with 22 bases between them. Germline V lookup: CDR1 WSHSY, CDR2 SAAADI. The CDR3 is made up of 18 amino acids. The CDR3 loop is CASSESDIFRDTGQPQHF. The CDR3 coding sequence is TGCGCCAGCAGTGAGTCGGATATATTCAGGGATACAGGGCAGCCCCAGCATTTT.

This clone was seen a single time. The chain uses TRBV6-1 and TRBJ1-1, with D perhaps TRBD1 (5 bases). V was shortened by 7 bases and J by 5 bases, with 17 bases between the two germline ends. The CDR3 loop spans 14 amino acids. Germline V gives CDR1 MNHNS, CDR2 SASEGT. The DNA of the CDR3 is TGTGCCAGCACGGAACAGGCCGGGAATACTGAAGCTTTCTTT. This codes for CASTEQAGNTEAFF.

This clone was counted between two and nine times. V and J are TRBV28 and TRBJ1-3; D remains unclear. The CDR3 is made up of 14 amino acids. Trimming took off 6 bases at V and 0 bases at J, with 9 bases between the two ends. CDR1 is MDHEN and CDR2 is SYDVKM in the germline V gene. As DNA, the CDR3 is TGTGCCAGCAGCGATCACAGCTCTGGAAACACCATATATTTT. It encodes CASSDHSSGNTIYF.

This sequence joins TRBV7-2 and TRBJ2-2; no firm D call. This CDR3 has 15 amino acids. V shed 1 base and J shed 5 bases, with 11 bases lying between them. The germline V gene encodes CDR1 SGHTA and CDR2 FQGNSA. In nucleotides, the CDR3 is TGTGCCAGCAGCTTAGAGGTGGGCCGAACCGGGGAGCTGTTTTTT. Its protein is CASSLEVGRTGELFF.

In nucleotides, the CDR3 is TGTGCCAGCAGGGTGACCGGTGACGAGCAGTACTTC. It translates to CASRVTGDEQYF. The chain is built from TRBV28 and TRBJ2-7; no clear D. Per the germline V gene, CDR1 is MDHEN and CDR2 is SYDVKM. The CDR3 contains 12 residues. The germline V and J ends were trimmed by 6 bases and 5 bases, with 11 bases remaining between them.

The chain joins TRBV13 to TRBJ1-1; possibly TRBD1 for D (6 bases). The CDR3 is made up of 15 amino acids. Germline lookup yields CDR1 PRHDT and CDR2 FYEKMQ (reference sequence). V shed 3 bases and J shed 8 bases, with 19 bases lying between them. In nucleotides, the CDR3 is TGTGCCAGCAGCTTCGGGCTCATCAGGGGATTGGAAGCTTTCTTT. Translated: CASSFGLIRGLEAFF.

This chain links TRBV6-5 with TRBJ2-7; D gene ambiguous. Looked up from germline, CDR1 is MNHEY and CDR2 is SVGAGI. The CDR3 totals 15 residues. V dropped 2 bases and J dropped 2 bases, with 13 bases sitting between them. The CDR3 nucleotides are TGTGCCAGCAGTTACGGTTCCTTCCCCACCTACGAGCAGTACTTC. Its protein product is CASSYGSFPTYEQYF.

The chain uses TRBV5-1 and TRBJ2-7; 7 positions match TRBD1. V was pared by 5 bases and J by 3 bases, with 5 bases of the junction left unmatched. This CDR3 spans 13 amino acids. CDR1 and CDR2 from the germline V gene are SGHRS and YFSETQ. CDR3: CASRDRVGYEQYF. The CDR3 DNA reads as TGCGCCAGCAGAGACAGGGTTGGCTACGAGCAGTACTTC.

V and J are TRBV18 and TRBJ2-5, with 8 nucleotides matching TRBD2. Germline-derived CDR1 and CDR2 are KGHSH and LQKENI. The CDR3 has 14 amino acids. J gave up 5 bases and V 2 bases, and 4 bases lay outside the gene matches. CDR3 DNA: TGTGCCAGCTCACCAGCGGGGGGCCTTGAGACCCAGTACTTC. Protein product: CASSPAGGLETQYF.

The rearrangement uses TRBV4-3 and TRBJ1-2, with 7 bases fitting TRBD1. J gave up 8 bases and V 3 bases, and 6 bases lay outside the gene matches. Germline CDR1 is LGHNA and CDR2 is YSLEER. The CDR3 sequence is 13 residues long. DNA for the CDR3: TGCGCCAGCAGCCAGGAGACAGGGAGAGGCTACACCTTC. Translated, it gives CASSQETGRGYTF.

The CDR3 bases are TGTGCCAGCAGCTTGTGGAGCTCAGATACGCAGTATTTT. It is translated as CASSLWSSDTQYF. The rearrangement links TRBV5-8 to TRBJ2-3; D gene ambiguous. V shed 1 base and J shed 4 bases, with 7 bases lying between them. This CDR3 spans 13 amino acids. Per germline, CDR1 SGHTS and CDR2 YDEGEE.